This TCR beta chain stems from a study of T cell changes during pregnancy in multiple sclerosis. This CDR3 region has 13 residues. Germline trimming cut 6 bases from V and 6 bases from J; bases unmatched to any gene: 3. CDR1 is MDHEN, CDR2 SYDVKM, per germline. The assay was immunoSEQ multiplex PCR, and TCRdb's table has in-frame clones only and misses some. The data hold about 57,000 clones, with 90% to 95% observed a single time. This sequence was found in a female donor with multiple sclerosis, enrolled in a pregnancy study. The specimen comprised CD4+ T cells from peripheral blood mononuclear cells, sampled before pregnancy. This chain joins TRBV28 and TRBJ2-7; 12 positions agree with TRBD1. The CDR3 DNA follows: TGTGCCAGCAGGGGACAGGGGGCAGGCGAGCAGTACTTC. Protein: CASRGQGAGEQYF.